These T cell receptor beta chains were read from a single sample in a study of blood T cell repertoires in COVID-19. The repertoire was sequenced with immunoSEQ multiplex PCR; TCRdb's copy has only in-frame clones and lacks some. The table includes approximately 100,000 clones, roughly 84% detected once. The source material was peripheral blood. The origin of the receptors is a woman older than 75 with active or convalescent COVID-19. CDR3s include the opening cysteine and the closing phenylalanine or tryptophan. D genes are given only for firm matches. The size of a clone is reported for some rows only, either as once, few or many, or as a class for expanded clones.

J gene: TRBJ2-1
clone size: once
V gene: TRBV9
D gene: -
CDR3 protein: CASSVAPGSSYNEQFF
CDR3 DNA: TGTGCCAGCAGCGTAGCCCCCGGGAGCTCCTACAATGAGCAGTTCTTC

J gene: TRBJ1-4
clone size: -
V gene: TRBV6-5
D gene: TRBD1
CDR3 protein: CASSYSRQGMKEKLFF
CDR3 DNA: TGTGCCAGCAGTTACTCCAGACAGGGGATGAAGGAAAAACTGTTTTTT

J gene: TRBJ2-7
clone size: -
V gene: TRBV7-2
D gene: TRBD2
CDR3 protein: CASSLFPSGRPSTYEQYF
CDR3 DNA: TGTGCCAGCAGCTTATTTCCTAGCGGGAGACCCTCGACCTACGAGCAGTACTTC

J gene: TRBJ2-7
clone size: -
V gene: TRBV23-1
D gene: -
CDR3 protein: CASSHYPYWRGRPYEQYF
CDR3 DNA: TGCGCCAGCAGTCATTACCCATATTGGCGAGGGAGACCCTACGAGCAGTACTTC

J gene: TRBJ2-5
clone size: -
V gene: TRBV9
D gene: TRBD1
CDR3 protein: CASSVGPGGWRETQYF
CDR3 DNA: TGTGCCAGCAGCGTAGGCCCAGGGGGCTGGAGAGAGACCCAGTACTTC

J gene: TRBJ2-7
clone size: -
V gene: TRBV3-1/TRBV3-2
D gene: -
CDR3 protein: CASSPQGGIAAEQYF
CDR3 DNA: TGTGCCAGCAGCCCACAGGGGGGGATAGCAGCCGAGCAGTACTTC

J gene: TRBJ1-4
clone size: few
V gene: TRBV5-1
D gene: TRBD1
CDR3 protein: CASSVTGTGNEKLFF
CDR3 DNA: TGCGCCAGCAGCGTAACCGGGACAGGGAACGAAAAACTGTTTTTT

J gene: TRBJ2-1
clone size: once
V gene: TRBV18
D gene: TRBD1
CDR3 protein: CASSPVPGQGYEQFF
CDR3 DNA: TGTGCCAGCTCACCAGTCCCGGGACAGGGCTATGAGCAGTTCTTC

J gene: TRBJ1-6
clone size: -
V gene: TRBV28
D gene: TRBD1
CDR3 protein: CASSGQGYNSPLHF
CDR3 DNA: TGTGCCAGCAGTGGACAGGGGTATAATTCACCCCTCCACTTT

J gene: TRBJ2-1
clone size: -
V gene: TRBV13
D gene: -
CDR3 protein: CASSPPLTGDLNEQFF
CDR3 DNA: TGTGCCAGCAGCCCCCCCTTAACGGGAGATCTTAATGAGCAGTTCTTC

J gene: TRBJ2-7
clone size: once
V gene: TRBV6-5
D gene: -
CDR3 protein: CASSSRQVSYEQYF
CDR3 DNA: TGTGCCAGCAGCTCACGACAGGTCTCCTACGAGCAGTACTTC

J gene: TRBJ2-7
clone size: -
V gene: TRBV7-6
D gene: TRBD1
CDR3 protein: CASSIAGGTGTSYEQYF
CDR3 DNA: TGTGCCAGCAGCATCGCAGGTGGGACAGGGACGTCCTACGAGCAGTACTTC

J gene: TRBJ1-3
clone size: -
V gene: TRBV3-1/TRBV3-2
D gene: TRBD1
CDR3 protein: CASSQGTGPFSGNTIYF
CDR3 DNA: TGTGCCAGCAGCCAAGGGACAGGCCCCTTCTCTGGAAACACCATATATTTT

J gene: TRBJ2-7
clone size: -
V gene: TRBV6-5
D gene: -
CDR3 protein: CASKLTGFQGEQYF
CDR3 DNA: TGTGCCAGCAAATTAACAGGTTTCCAGGGGGAGCAGTACTTC

J gene: TRBJ2-7
clone size: -
V gene: TRBV12-3/TRBV12-4
D gene: -
CDR3 protein: CASSPQFYEQYF
CDR3 DNA: TGTGCCAGCAGTCCCCAATTTTACGAGCAGTACTTC

J gene: TRBJ2-1
clone size: few
V gene: TRBV5-5
D gene: TRBD2
CDR3 protein: CASSWGGAPDNEQFF
CDR3 DNA: TGTGCCAGCAGCTGGGGGGGAGCCCCGGACAATGAGCAGTTCTTC